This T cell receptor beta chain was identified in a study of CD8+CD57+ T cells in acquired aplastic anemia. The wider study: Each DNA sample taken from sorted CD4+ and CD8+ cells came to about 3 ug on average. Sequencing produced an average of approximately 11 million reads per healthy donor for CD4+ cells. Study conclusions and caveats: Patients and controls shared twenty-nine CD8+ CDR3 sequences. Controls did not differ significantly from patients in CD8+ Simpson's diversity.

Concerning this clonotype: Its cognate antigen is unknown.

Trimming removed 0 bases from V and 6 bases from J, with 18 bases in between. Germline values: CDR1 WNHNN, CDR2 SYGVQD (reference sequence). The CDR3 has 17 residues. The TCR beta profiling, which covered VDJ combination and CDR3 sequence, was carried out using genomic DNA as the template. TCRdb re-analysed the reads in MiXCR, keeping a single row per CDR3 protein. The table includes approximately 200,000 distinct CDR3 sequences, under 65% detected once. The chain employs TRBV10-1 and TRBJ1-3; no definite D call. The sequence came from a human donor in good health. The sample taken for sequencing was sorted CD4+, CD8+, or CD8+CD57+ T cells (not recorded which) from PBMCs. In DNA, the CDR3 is TGCGCCAGCAGTGAGTCGCGGGGTGGGGAGGCCGCAAACACCATATATTTT. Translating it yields CASSESRGGEAANTIYF.